Here is one TCR beta chain with its context. Assay used: immunoSEQ multiplex PCR; TCRdb lists only in-frame clones, some missing. The sample shows around 20,000 clones, less than 75% of them seen only once. V lost 6 bases, J lost 7 bases, and 27 bases lay in between. CDR1 and CDR2 (germline): LGHNA, YNFKEQ. This CDR3 has 17 residues. The data were obtained in a study of somatic mutations in cytotoxic T cells in rheumatoid arthritis. The sample was CD8+ T cells sorted from blood. This clonotype was sampled from a woman aged 60-75 years in good health. V usage is TRBV4-2 and J usage is TRBJ1-1; D unresolved. The CDR3 DNA reads TGTGCCAGCAGGCCAACGACGACCGGACTTTCCTCCTTTGAAGCTTTCTTT. Translating gives CASRPTTTGLSSFEAFF.